These T cell receptor beta chains were read from a single sample in a study of monozygotic twins with inflammatory bowel disease. After re-calling the 5' RACE reads, TCRdb lists one entry per CDR3 protein, DNA absent. This specimen shows under 200,000 distinct CDR3 sequences; the ten leading clones hold 2.8%. Source material: blood. The receptors shown here come from a human donor with ulcerative colitis or Crohn's disease, or a healthy co-twin of an affected twin (not recorded which). Both conserved end residues are part of each CDR3. The order of the fields is CDR3 length, V gene, J gene, CDR3 protein.

>16|TRBV7-9|TRBJ2-3
CASRRLAGVGADTQYF
>14|TRBV11-3|TRBJ2-1
CASSLWGEAGGQFF
>14|TRBV10-3|TRBJ1-1
CAIRPTTGNTEAFF
>13|TRBV5-1|TRBJ1-1
CASSLDTNTEAFF
>16|TRBV5-1|TRBJ2-2
CASSLLAGGSPGELFF
>16|TRBV12-3/TRBV12-4|TRBJ2-1
CASRIASGTTYNEQFF
>14|TRBV7-2|TRBJ2-7
CASSLDAVNYEQYF
>16|TRBV28|TRBJ2-6
CASSLGGVSGANVLTF
>14|TRBV24-1|TRBJ2-5
CATSDLSGQETQYF
>19|TRBV18|TRBJ2-6
CASSLRTPGADSGANVLTF
>18|TRBV19|TRBJ1-5
CASSIGPRGARVNQPQHF
>16|TRBV15|TRBJ1-5
CATSRGGRISNQPQHF
>16|TRBV18|TRBJ1-1
CASSPSRGSGNTEAFF
>13|TRBV29-1|TRBJ2-1
CSVTGTGFNEQFF
>14|TRBV2|TRBJ1-6
CASSEEVYNSPLHF
>14|TRBV5-6|TRBJ1-3
CASTITTGENTIYF
>19|TRBV9|TRBJ2-2
CASSLSTSGRALSAGELFF
>16|TRBV5-6|TRBJ2-5
CASSLATSWVQETQYF
>18|TRBV20-1|TRBJ2-4
CSAGIPGLADGAKNIQYF
>15|TRBV6-1|TRBJ1-1
CASTFGQGMNTEAFF
>16|TRBV7-3|TRBJ2-1
CASSFPGRVSYNEQFF
>18|TRBV4-1|TRBJ2-2
CASSRGPTSTPNTGELFF
>13|TRBV5-1|TRBJ2-1
CASSLWRGNEQFF
>16|TRBV20-1|TRBJ1-2
CSARGPGQGLNYGYTF
>14|TRBV5-1|TRBJ2-1
CASSLAPQANEQFF
>14|TRBV7-9|TRBJ2-7
CASSLDGPPSEQYF
>15|TRBV12-3/TRBV12-4|TRBJ1-3
CASSPPGHLGNTIYF
>16|TRBV5-1|TRBJ2-7
CVSSGGLAPGPYEQYF
>16|TRBV7-2|TRBJ1-6
CASSLETRPYLSPLHF
>14|TRBV27|TRBJ1-1
CASSLWTGGTEAFF
>17|TRBV6-5|TRBJ2-2
CASSSSGGRRVTGELFF
>16|TRBV5-4|TRBJ2-1
CASSLGLVGAYNEQFF
>13|TRBV12-3/TRBV12-4|TRBJ1-1
CASRTGSGTEAFF
>15|TRBV20-1|TRBJ2-3
CSAPREFTGTDTQYF
>15|TRBV7-9|TRBJ2-1
CASSLTSGTYNEQFF